This T cell receptor beta chain was obtained from a study of blood T cell repertoires in COVID-19 (dated by TCRdb to about 2020). For the study in its entirety: Collaborator samples came from the United States, Italy and Spain and covered acute and convalescent phases of COVID-19. The prospective study material was composed of cDNA or gDNA derived from T cells, B-cell-depleted T cells, or PBMCs. The dataset comprised deeply sampled blood TCRbeta repertoires from subjects exposed to, actively infected with, or recovered from COVID-19. A freely available public database, intended as a resource for researchers studying the immune response to SARS-CoV-2, is where the repertoires were released. The samples were drawn from two sources: the first 160 participants of the ongoing ImmuneRACE study, and about 1,300 subjects contributed by 6 global collaborators. The sample metadata nearly always contained a de-identified subject ID, COVID-19 status, age in years and sex. Where available, HLA class I and class II types were taken from metadata supplied by the sample provider and were not determined by assay-based typing.

TCRbeta CDR3 regions were amplified from genomic DNA using the immunoSEQ Assay, a bias-controlled multiplex PCR. Per the source publication's procedure: The number of nucleated cells in each sample was estimated from the amplification of reference gene primers within the assay. To quantify the absolute abundance of each unique TCRbeta CDR3 rearrangement, sequence reads were collapsed and filtered. Productive Simpson clonality was computed per sample as the square root of Simpson's diversity index over productive rearrangements. The clones in this table, taken by TCRdb from immuneACCESS, are in-frame only. Not every clone is retained; where verified, under half of the shortfall comes from an unresolved V gene, and the cause of the rest is unknown. Clone size and the V and J calls come from that table; the DNA yielded D and trimming. This sample gives around 270,000 clones in total; roughly 84% of them show up just once. The top ten constitute 1.5% of the sample.

Trimming removed 1 base from V and 8 bases from J; the gene matches leave 18 bases unexplained. The germline V gene (reference sequence) specifies LGHDT as CDR1 and YNNKEL as CDR2. Spanning cysteine to phenylalanine, the CDR3 consists of 18 amino acids. Only CDR3 DNA is held: 54 bases, read in frame from base 1. This clone was seen a single time. Which antigen it targets is not known. One base away there is no much larger clone; base qualities are not given. General study outcomes and caveats: The amount of clinical and demographic metadata varied by source and participant and was provided uncurated.

Samples from volunteer blood donors who had recovered from COVID-19 were contributed by a second Seattle source. Collaborating institutions collected whole blood in K2EDTA tubes following their own protocols. For TCRbeta analysis, collaborator samples were shipped as frozen whole blood, as isolated PBMCs, or as DNA extracted from either sample type. This sequence originates from a woman in her 40s who had recovered from COVID-19. The sequencing sample was made of peripheral blood. The rearranged segments are TRBV3-1 (or the pseudogene TRBV3-2) and TRBJ1-1; 8 bases in the junction line up with TRBD1. The CDR3 reads CASSQALTGDLLVIEAFF. The bases are TGTGCCAGCAGCCAAGCGTTGACAGGGGACCTACTTGTCATCGAAGCTTTCTTT.